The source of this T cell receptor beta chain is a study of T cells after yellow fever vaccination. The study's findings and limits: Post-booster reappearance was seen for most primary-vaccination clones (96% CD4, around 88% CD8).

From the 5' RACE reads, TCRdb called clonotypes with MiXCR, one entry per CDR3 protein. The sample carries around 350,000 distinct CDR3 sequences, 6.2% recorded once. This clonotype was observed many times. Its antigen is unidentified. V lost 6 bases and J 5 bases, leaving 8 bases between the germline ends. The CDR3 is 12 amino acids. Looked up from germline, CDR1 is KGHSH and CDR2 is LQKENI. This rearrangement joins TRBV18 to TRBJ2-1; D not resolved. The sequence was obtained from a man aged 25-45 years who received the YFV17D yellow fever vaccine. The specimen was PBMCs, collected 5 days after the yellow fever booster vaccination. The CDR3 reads CASSLVNNEQFF. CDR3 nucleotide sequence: TGTGCCAGCTCCCTAGTTAACAATGAGCAGTTCTTC.